Below, 19 T cell receptor beta chains from the same sample are listed, as sequenced in a study of blood T cell repertoires in COVID-19. Produced via immunoSEQ multiplex PCR; TCRdb's table is partial and in-frame only. The sample has hundreds of thousands of clones, 80% seen once. The specimen sequenced was PBMCs or T cells enriched from blood (not recorded which). The receptors come from a young man with acute COVID-19.

This clone was found once. The CDR3 DNA follows: TGTGCCAGCAGCTTGTTGGGGAACCTTGGGCTAGCGGGCCACAATGAGCAGTTCTTC. Translated, it gives CASSLLGNLGLAGHNEQFF. V usage is TRBV11-2 and J usage is TRBJ2-1; 8 bases map to TRBD2. The J segment lost 5 bases and the V segment lost 3 bases, leaving 18 bases of the junction unmatched. Germline V gene lookup returns CDR1 SGHAT and CDR2 FQNNGV. The CDR3 has 19 residues.

This chain uses TRBV18 with TRBJ1-5; D may be TRBD1 (6 bases). The CDR3 runs 16 residues. Per the germline V gene, CDR1 is KGHSH and CDR2 is LQKENI. Trimming shortened V by 2 bases and J by 3 bases, and 14 bases separated the two germline ends. The CDR3 DNA follows: TGTGCCAGCTCACCAGTCCGGGCAGGGGTCAATCAGCCCCAGCATTTT. It specifies CASSPVRAGVNQPQHF.

This chain connects TRBV13 to TRBJ2-3, with D unresolved. The V end was cut by 4 bases, the J end by 8 bases, with 10 bases between. The V gene's germline CDR1 is PRHDT and CDR2 FYEKMQ (reference sequence). There are 12 residues in the CDR3. CDR3 coding DNA: TGTGCCAGCAGCTCATTGCGAGCTACGCAGTATTTT. The encoded protein is CASSSLRATQYF.

This chain connects TRBV9 to TRBJ2-3; 8 bases fit TRBD1. CDR1 and CDR2 from the germline V gene are SGDLS and YYNGEE. V gave up 1 base and J gave up 5 bases; unmatched junction bases: 6. The CDR3 is 15 amino acids. This CDR3 is CASSVQGAEVDTQYF. The CDR3 bases are TGTGCCAGCAGCGTACAGGGGGCGGAGGTAGATACGCAGTATTTT.

This chain joins TRBV30 and TRBJ1-5; D is uncertain. The CDR3 runs to 13 residues. The germline V gene encodes CDR1 GTSNPN and CDR2 SVGIG (reference sequence). With 2 bases removed from V and 6 bases from J, the gap between germline ends came to 11 bases. For the CDR3, the DNA is TGTGCCTGGAGTCAGCAGGTCGGTCAGCCCCAGCATTTT. Protein product: CAWSQQVGQPQHF.

V usage is TRBV5-1 and J usage is TRBJ2-7, with D perhaps matching TRBD2 (6 bases). The V gene lost 0 bases and the J gene lost 0 bases, with 25 bases spanning the gap. Germline V gene lookup returns CDR1 SGHRS and CDR2 YFSETQ. CDR3 length: 20 amino acids. The CDR3 DNA reads TGCGCCAGCAGCTTGGACGGAGGGGTAACTCTTACTCCGAGCTCCTACGAGCAGTACTTC. Protein sequence: CASSLDGGVTLTPSSYEQYF. Complete variable domain (other parts from reference TRBV5-1 and TRBJ2-7): KAGVTQTPRYLIKTRGQQVTLSCSPISGHRSVSWYQQTPGQGLQFLFEYFSETQRNKGNFPGRFSGRQFSNSRSEMNVSTLELGDSALYLCASSLDGGVTLTPSSYEQYFGPGTRLTVT.

The rearrangement uses TRBV6-5 and TRBJ1-2; D is possibly TRBD1 (6 bases). The V and J ends lost 6 bases and 4 bases respectively, with 18 bases between them. This CDR3 contains 15 residues. In germline, CDR1 is MNHEY, CDR2 SVGAGI. The CDR3 DNA follows: TGTGCCAGCAGCGCCCAGACAGGCAGCGGCTATGGCTACACCTTC. Translated, it gives CASSAQTGSGYGYTF.

The chain couples TRBV7-3 to TRBJ2-7, with 9 nucleotides matching TRBD1. CDR1 and CDR2 (germline): SGHTA, FQGTGA. With 2 bases clipped from V and 4 bases from J, the junction kept 6 bases outside the gene matches. The CDR3 runs 15 residues. The CDR3 reads CASSLDGTGWYEQYF. The CDR3 DNA follows: TGTGCCAGCAGCTTAGACGGGACAGGGTGGTACGAGCAGTACTTC.

This rearrangement joins TRBV3-1 (or the pseudogene TRBV3-2) to TRBJ1-6; unclear D gene. V lost 4 bases to trimming and J lost 7 bases, with 8 bases between them. The CDR3 spans 13 residues. Germline V gives CDR1 LGHDT, CDR2 YNNKEL (reference sequence). The CDR3 loop reads CASSRGQNSPLHF. CDR3 bases: TGTGCCAGCAGCCGCGGGCAAAATTCACCCCTCCACTTT.

The chain uses TRBV5-1 and TRBJ2-1; D might be TRBD1 (8 bases). The CDR3 length is 14 residues. Germline V CDR1 and CDR2: SGHRS, YFSETQ. V shed 4 bases and J shed 6 bases, with 14 bases lying between them. Written as DNA, the CDR3 is TGCGCCAGCAGCGTGACAGGGGAGGGCAATGAGCAGTTCTTC. This encodes CASSVTGEGNEQFF.

The rearrangement joins TRBV19 to TRBJ1-1; TRBD1 matches 8 bases. CDR3 size: 14 residues. Germline V lookup: CDR1 LNHDA, CDR2 SQIVND (reference sequence). V gave up 4 bases and J gave up 8 bases; unmatched junction bases: 9. As DNA, the CDR3 is TGTGCCAGTAGTACCGGGGACCGGGACAGGGAAGCTTTCTTT. It yields the protein CASSTGDRDREAFF. Filled out from reference TRBV19 and TRBJ1-1, the complete variable domain reads DGGITQSPKYLFRKEGQNVTLSCEQNLNHDAMYWYRQDPGQGLRLIYYSQIVNDFQKGDIAEGYSVSREKKESFPLTVTSAQKNPTAFYLCASSTGDRDREAFFGQGTRLTVV.

This clone was observed a single time. This sequence joins TRBV7-6 and TRBJ1-3; D unclear. Germline V gives CDR1 SGHVS, CDR2 FNYEAQ. The CDR3 runs 14 residues. Trimming took 2 bases from V and 3 from J, leaving 8 bases between them. The CDR3 DNA follows: TGTGCCAGCAGCTTAAGAGGGAGTGGAAACACCATATATTTT. This encodes CASSLRGSGNTIYF.

The V and J genes are TRBV5-1 and TRBJ1-3; tentatively, D is TRBD1 (5 bases). Trimming removed 2 bases from V and 4 bases from J, with 10 bases in between. Germline assignment: CDR1 SGHRS and CDR2 YFSETQ. There are 14 residues in the CDR3. The CDR3 region has the DNA TGCGCCAGCAGCTTCCAGGGCTTAGGAAACACCATATATTTT. Encoded protein: CASSFQGLGNTIYF. Full variable domain (outside the CDR3, taken from reference TRBV5-1 and TRBJ1-3): KAGVTQTPRYLIKTRGQQVTLSCSPISGHRSVSWYQQTPGQGLQFLFEYFSETQRNKGNFPGRFSGRQFSNSRSEMNVSTLELGDSALYLCASSFQGLGNTIYFGEGSWLTVV.

This clone came up once. The chain is built from TRBV6-6 and TRBJ2-7; D is ambiguous. Germline lookup yields CDR1 MNHNY and CDR2 SVGAGI (reference sequence). The CDR3 runs to 14 residues. V was shortened by 0 bases and J by 1 base, with 7 bases between the two germline ends. The CDR3: CASSYSVQSYEQYF. In nucleotides, the CDR3 is TGTGCCAGCAGTTACTCAGTCCAGTCCTACGAGCAGTACTTC.

This clone has a single count. The chain links TRBV18 to TRBJ1-2; 7 bases line up with TRBD1. This CDR3 region has 15 residues. Germline V gives CDR1 KGHSH, CDR2 LQKENI. After removal of 6 bases from V and 8 bases from J, the junction contained 15 bases not matched to a gene. The CDR3 sequence is CASSDIPDRTRGYTF. The CDR3 DNA reads TGTGCCAGCTCCGATATCCCGGACAGGACGCGGGGCTACACCTTC. The whole variable domain, filled in from reference TRBV18 and TRBJ1-2, reads NAGVMQNPRHLVRRRGQEARLRCSPMKGHSHVYWYRQLPEEGLKFMVYLQKENIIDESGMPKERFSAEFPKEGPSILRIQQVVRGDSAAYFCASSDIPDRTRGYTFGSGTRLTVV.

Points on this clone: The junction shows a germline mismatch at one end, possibly a read error. This chain joins TRBV5-1 and TRBJ2-7; unclear D gene. The CDR3 loop spans 14 amino acids. Looked up from germline, CDR1 is SGHRS and CDR2 is YFSETQ. The CDR3 DNA reads TGCGCCAGCAGCTTGGGTGGCAGTAAATACGAGGAGTACTTC. Protein sequence: CASSLGGSKYEEYF.

The V and J genes are TRBV3-1 (or the pseudogene TRBV3-2) and TRBJ1-1, with no clear D. This CDR3 region has 12 residues. Germline V gives CDR1 LGHDT, CDR2 YNNKEL (reference sequence). V lost 11 bases and J lost 4, with 14 bases in between. The CDR3 region is CAAARGSTEAFF. The CDR3 DNA sequence: TGTGCCGCGGCCCGGGGATCCACTGAAGCTTTCTTT.

V usage is TRBV5-1 and J usage is TRBJ1-4; weak D call: TRBD1 (6 bases). V shed 4 bases and J shed 3 bases, with 13 bases lying between them. The germline V gene encodes CDR1 SGHRS and CDR2 YFSETQ. The CDR3 sequence is 15 residues long. CDR3 in amino acids: CASSGTGFANEKLFF. CDR3 coding DNA: TGCGCCAGCAGCGGCACAGGGTTCGCTAATGAAAAACTGTTTTTT.

The J gene is TRBJ2-3, the V gene TRBV19; the D gene is possibly TRBD1 (5 bases). V lost 6 bases, J lost 6 bases, and 13 bases lay in between. CDR3 length equals 13 residues. From germline, CDR1 is LNHDA and CDR2 SQIVND (reference sequence). CDR3 amino acids: CASRNQGRDTQYF. The CDR3 DNA is TGTGCCAGTAGGAATCAGGGCAGGGATACGCAGTATTTT.